This is a list of T cell receptor beta chains from one sample in a study of blood T cell repertoires in COVID-19. The data were produced by immunoSEQ multiplex PCR, yet TCRdb's version contains in-frame clones alone and is incomplete. The sample has fewer than 200,000 clones; roughly 85% are singletons. Sequencing used PBMCs or T cells enriched from blood (not recorded which). These receptors were collected from a woman in her forties or fifties who had recovered from COVID-19. CDR3s include the opening cysteine and the closing phenylalanine or tryptophan. The D gene is left open where the match is weak. Not all rows give a size; the values are once, few, many and, for expanded clones, a class.

TRBJ1-2 TRBV28 . 14 TRBD1 CASSSPGQVYGYTF TGTGCCAGCAGCTCACCGGGACAGGTATATGGCTACACCTTC
TRBJ1-5 TRBV19 . 16 TRBD1 CASSILPGQGDQPQHF TGTGCCAGTAGTATACTCCCGGGACAGGGGGACCAGCCCCAGCATTTT
TRBJ1-3 TRBV4-3 few 18 . CASSQEGNRIFSGNTIYF TGCGCCAGCAGCCAAGAGGGGAACAGGATCTTCTCTGGAAACACCATATATTTT
TRBJ1-1 TRBV5-4 . 14 . CAGKSGQLNTEAFF TGTGCCGGTAAATCCGGACAGCTGAACACTGAAGCTTTCTTT
TRBJ2-5 TRBV13 . 16 . CASSLRTDTYQETQYF TGTGCCAGCAGCTTAAGGACAGACACGTACCAAGAGACCCAGTACTTC
TRBJ2-1 TRBV7-2 . 18 TRBD2 CASSSAEGGRAFYNEQFF TGTGCCAGCAGCTCCGCGGAAGGCGGGAGGGCTTTTTACAATGAGCAGTTCTTC
TRBJ2-1 TRBV6-2/TRBV6-3 . 15 . CASSLLGSYYNEQFF TGTGCCAGCAGCTTACTAGGGAGCTACTACAATGAGCAGTTCTTC
TRBJ2-3 TRBV30 . 13 . CASRGGVTDTQYF TGTGCCTCGCGAGGGGGTGTCACAGATACGCAGTATTTT
TRBJ1-6 TRBV7-8 many 16 . CASSVALRGYNSPLHF TGTGCCAGCAGCGTCGCTCTTCGCGGGTATAATTCACCCCTCCACTTT
TRBJ1-1 TRBV25-1 . 13 TRBD1 CASSQGVYTEAFF TGTGCCAGCAGTCAGGGGGTCTACACTGAAGCTTTCTTT